Listed below are T cell receptor beta chains from one sample, sequenced in a study of post-analysis software for immune sequencing data. Via MiXCR, TCRdb re-called the PCR reads, giving one row per CDR3 protein. The sample lists approximately 360,000 distinct CDR3 sequences; around a third were seen once. The specimen sequenced was blood. The origin of the receptors is a girl aged 5-17 years with multiple sclerosis. Both conserved end residues are part of each CDR3. Each record gives: J gene, clone size, V gene, D gene, CDR3 DNA, CDR3 protein. The D gene is left open where the match is weak. The size of a clone is reported for some rows only, either as once, few or many, or as a class for expanded clones.

TRBJ1-5 | - | TRBV2 | TRBD1 | TGTGCCAGCAGGGGACAGGCGAATCAGCCCCAGCATTTT | CASRGQANQPQHF
TRBJ2-3 | many | TRBV12-3/TRBV12-4 | TRBD2 | TGTGCCAGCAGTTTATATTGGAGCGGGGGGGCGAAGGATACGCAGTATTTT | CASSLYWSGGAKDTQYF
TRBJ2-5 | few | TRBV6-6 | - | TGTGCCAGCAGTGAGCCAGGCCAAGGGCAAGAGACCCAGTACTTC | CASSEPGQGQETQYF
TRBJ1-2 | once | TRBV12-3/TRBV12-4 | - | TGTGCCAGCAATTATCGTGGCGGAAACTATGGCTACACCTTC | CASNYRGGNYGYTF
TRBJ2-7 | - | TRBV5-1 | TRBD2 | TGCGCCAGCAGCTTAGCGGGATTACCCTACGAGCAGTACTTC | CASSLAGLPYEQYF
TRBJ1-2 | - | TRBV12-3/TRBV12-4 | - | TGTGCCAGCAGTGCTTCGATTCGTTATGGCTACACCTTC | CASSASIRYGYTF
TRBJ2-3 | few | TRBV12-3/TRBV12-4 | TRBD2 | TGTGCCAGCAGAAGCGGGACTAGTGCGCAGTATTTT | CASRSGTSAQYF
TRBJ1-5 | - | TRBV20-1 | - | TGCAGTGCTGGGGGGGGATCTTTGAATCAGCCCCAGCATTTT | CSAGGGSLNQPQHF
TRBJ2-1 | - | TRBV7-9 | - | TGTGCCAGCAGCTTAGTCGGAGATAACAATGAGCAGTTCTTC | CASSLVGDNNEQFF
TRBJ2-5 | - | TRBV12-3/TRBV12-4 | - | TGTGCCAGCAGTCCCCACCCGCTGTACCAAGAGACCCAGTACTTC | CASSPHPLYQETQYF
TRBJ1-1 | - | TRBV7-3 | - | TGTGCCAGCAGCTTATCCCCAGGGGTGGGGAACACTGAAGCTTTCTTT | CASSLSPGVGNTEAFF
TRBJ2-7 | - | TRBV18 | TRBD2 | TGTGCCAGCTCACCACAGGAGCGGGGGGCTGACGAGCAGTACTTC | CASSPQERGADEQYF
TRBJ1-5 | - | TRBV6-1 | TRBD1 | TGTGCCAGCAGTTCACAGGGGGCGAGCAATCAGCCCCAGCATTTT | CASSSQGASNQPQHF
TRBJ2-1 | - | TRBV20-1 | TRBD2 | TGCAGTGCCCAGCGGGGGCACAATGAGCAGTTCTTC | CSAQRGHNEQFF
TRBJ2-3 | many | TRBV28 | TRBD1 | TGTGCCAGCGCAGATCCTCCGGGACAGGGGGCGCTCCCAACGCAGTATTTT | CASADPPGQGALPTQYF
TRBJ2-7 | - | TRBV27 | TRBD1 | TGTGCCAGCAGTCGGAAAGGACAGGGGCGGTACGAGCAGTACTTC | CASSRKGQGRYEQYF
TRBJ2-2 | - | TRBV7-3 | TRBD1 | TGTGCCAGCAAAAGTACAGGGGGCACCGGGGAGCTGTTTTTT | CASKSTGGTGELFF
TRBJ1-4 | few | TRBV12-3/TRBV12-4 | TRBD1 | TGTGCCAGCAGACCCACCGGGACAGGGAATGAAAAACTGTTTTTT | CASRPTGTGNEKLFF
TRBJ2-7 | - | TRBV13 | - | TGTGCCAGCAGGGAAGGGTTTTCCTACGAGCAGTACTTC | CASREGFSYEQYF
TRBJ2-3 | - | TRBV6-1 | TRBD2 | TGTGCCAGTCGACTAGCGGCCACAGATACGCAGTATTTT | CASRLAATDTQYF
TRBJ2-7 | many | TRBV7-2 | TRBD1 | TGTGCCAGCAGCCGGACAGGGGCCTACGAGCAGTACTTC | CASSRTGAYEQYF
TRBJ1-2 | - | TRBV11-2 | - | TGTGCCAGCAGCCATCAGGGGACAAACTATGGCTACACCTTC | CASSHQGTNYGYTF
TRBJ2-5 | - | TRBV5-1 | TRBD2 | TGCGCCAGCAGCCCCGGCTACGCGGGGGGTCAAGAGACCCAGTACTTC | CASSPGYAGGQETQYF
TRBJ2-1 | few | TRBV5-1 | TRBD2 | TGCGCCAGCAGCTCGGGACTAGCGGTCTCCTACAATGAGCAGTTCTTC | CASSSGLAVSYNEQFF
TRBJ1-5 | - | TRBV27 | - | TGTGCCAGCAGTTTAGGAGGAGGGCCTCAGCCCCAGCATTTT | CASSLGGGPQPQHF
TRBJ1-1 | once | TRBV6-2/TRBV6-3 | - | TGTGCCAGCAGTTACTCGACCGGGGCCTTGAACACTGAAGCTTTCTTT | CASSYSTGALNTEAFF
TRBJ2-1 | - | TRBV3-1 | TRBD2 | TGTGCCAGCAGCCAAGTCGGGACTAGCGGGGGGCTCTACAATGAGCAGTTCTTC | CASSQVGTSGGLYNEQFF
TRBJ2-7 | - | TRBV20-1 | TRBD1 | TGCAGTGCGACGCCGGGACAGAGCTCCTACGAGCAGTACTTC | CSATPGQSSYEQYF
TRBJ2-6 | - | TRBV4-3 | - | TGCGCCAGCAGCCAAGCGTTGGACAGCTCTGGGGCCAACGTCCTGACTTTC | CASSQALDSSGANVLTF
TRBJ2-3 | few | TRBV7-8 | - | TGTGCCAGCAGCTTAGACGGATATACTAGCACAGATACGCAGTATTTT | CASSLDGYTSTDTQYF
TRBJ2-1 | - | TRBV4-3 | - | TGCGCCAGCAGCCAAGATTTGGCAGGGTGGGAAATCTACAATGAGCAGTTCTTC | CASSQDLAGWEIYNEQFF
TRBJ2-1 | few | TRBV5-1 | - | TGCGCCAGCAGCTCTCCTCCCCGTGCGGGCAGACCCAATGAGCAGTTCTTC | CASSSPPRAGRPNEQFF
TRBJ1-4 | - | TRBV20-1 | - | TGCAGTGCTAGAGAAGGACCGCCCCAGGCCACTAATGAAAAACTGTTTTTT | CSAREGPPQATNEKLFF
TRBJ1-6 | - | TRBV5-6 | - | TGTGCCAGCAGCGCACTACGGGATAATTCACCCCTCCACTTT | CASSALRDNSPLHF
TRBJ2-5 | - | TRBV12-3/TRBV12-4 | TRBD2 | TGTGCCAGCAGTCCGGGCGGGGGGCTACAAGAGACCCAGTACTTC | CASSPGGGLQETQYF
TRBJ2-5 | - | TRBV6-5 | TRBD2 | TGTGCCAGCAGTTACTCACTAGCGGTACAAGAGACCCAGTACTTC | CASSYSLAVQETQYF
TRBJ2-7 | - | TRBV21-1 | - | TGTGCCAGCACCAGAGACACCTTCCAGGCCTACGAGCAGTACTTC | CASTRDTFQAYEQYF
TRBJ1-5 | - | TRBV7-9 | - | TGTGCCAGCAGCGATTACCGGGACAGCAATCAGCCCCAGCATTTT | CASSDYRDSNQPQHF
TRBJ1-1 | - | TRBV10-3 | - | TGTGCCATCCGTGGGGGGGACACTGAAGCTTTCTTT | CAIRGGDTEAFF
TRBJ2-1 | - | TRBV4-2 | - | TGTGCCAGCAGCCATATAGCCATGGGTCCTGCTGAGCAGTTCTTC | CASSHIAMGPAEQFF
TRBJ1-6 | - | TRBV7-2 | - | TGTGCCAGCAGCTTAGCCGGTTCACCCCTCCACTTT | CASSLAGSPLHF
TRBJ1-5 | few | TRBV7-2 | - | TGTGCCAGCAGCCTGATACGGGGGCAGCCCCAGCATTTT | CASSLIRGQPQHF
TRBJ2-6 | - | TRBV5-1 | - | TGCGCCAGCAGCCCCCTGACAGACTCGGCCAACGTCCTGACTTTC | CASSPLTDSANVLTF
TRBJ2-1 | - | TRBV3-1 | TRBD2 | TGTGCCAGCAGCCAACCGGGGGGGAGTTCCTACAATGAGCAGTTCTTC | CASSQPGGSSYNEQFF
TRBJ2-1 | - | TRBV12-5 | TRBD1 | TGTGCTAGTGGTAAGAACAGGGGCGGTCGAATTGAGCAGTTCTTC | CASGKNRGGRIEQFF
TRBJ2-7 | - | TRBV20-1 | TRBD2 | TGCAGTGCTAGTGAGACTAGCGGGGCGACCTACGAGCAGTACTTC | CSASETSGATYEQYF
TRBJ1-5 | few | TRBV20-1 | TRBD1 | TGCAGTGCTACCAGGACAGGGAGCAATCAGCCCCAGCATTTT | CSATRTGSNQPQHF
TRBJ1-4 | few | TRBV6-2/TRBV6-3 | - | TGTGCCAGCAGTTACATCAGGGCCCTATATTCGGTGTTTTTT | CASSYIRALYSVFF
TRBJ2-5 | - | TRBV29-1 | - | TGCAGCTCAGGACAGCAAGAGACCCAGTACTTC | CSSGQQETQYF
TRBJ1-5 | few | TRBV6-1 | TRBD1 | TGTGCCAGCAGGGACGGACAGGTCAATCAGCCCCAGCATTTT | CASRDGQVNQPQHF